The 5 T cell receptor beta chains below were found in one sample sequenced in a study of T cells in Graves' hyperthyroidism and ophthalmopathy. Amplified regions were TCR beta CDR3 sequences from RNA transcripts. The primer set for the first-round RT-PCR of the TCR CDR3 was HTBI. TCRdb itself ran the multiplex PCR reads through MiXCR, one entry per CDR3 protein. The sample consists of hundreds of thousands of distinct CDR3 sequences, 15% to 19% of them appearing once. Sequenced sample: blood. Receptors were obtained from a woman aged 18-30 years with Graves' hyperthyroidism that later progressed to Graves' ophthalmopathy.

The chain carries TRBV27 and TRBJ2-7; the match to TRBD2 covers 7 bases. V gave up 6 bases and J gave up 6 bases; unmatched junction bases: 14. Germline V gene lookup returns CDR1 MNHEY and CDR2 SMNVEV (reference sequence). The CDR3 covers 15 residues. The DNA of the CDR3 is TGTGCCAGCAGGGCCGGGACTACCCCCAGAGGCGAGCAGTACTTC. Translated, it gives CASRAGTTPRGEQYF.

Many counts were recorded for this clonotype. This chain connects TRBV18 to TRBJ2-2; D is unclear. The V gene lost 2 bases and the J gene lost 6 bases, with 10 bases spanning the gap. The CDR3 is 14 amino acids. CDR1 and CDR2 from the germline V gene are KGHSH and LQKENI. The CDR3 spells CASSPVWDSGELFF. The CDR3 nucleotides read TGTGCCAGCTCACCAGTTTGGGATTCCGGGGAGCTGTTTTTT. The variable domain in full, completed from reference TRBV18 and TRBJ2-2, reads NAGVMQNPRHLVRRRGQEARLRCSPMKGHSHVYWYRQLPEEGLKFMVYLQKENIIDESGMPKERFSAEFPKEGPSILRIQQVVRGDSAAYFCASSPVWDSGELFFGEGSRLTVL.

This clonotype was seen at least ten times. This chain links TRBV2 with TRBJ2-5; D gene ambiguous. Germline V gives CDR1 SNHLY, CDR2 FYNNEI. There are 13 residues in the CDR3. V dropped 1 base and J dropped 10 bases, with 13 bases sitting between them. This chain's CDR3 is CASSEELRSSQYF. For the CDR3, the DNA is TGTGCCAGCAGTGAAGAACTCCGAAGCAGCCAGTACTTC.

The sample holds many counts of this clonotype. The chain joins TRBV20-1 to TRBJ2-7; D possibly corresponds to TRBD2 (5 bases). With 0 bases removed from V and 2 bases from J, the gap between germline ends came to 11 bases. The CDR3 sequence is 14 residues long. Germline values: CDR1 DFQATT, CDR2 SNEGSKA (reference sequence). This CDR3 reads CSARDPDLAYEQYF. The CDR3 region has the DNA TGCAGTGCTAGAGATCCGGACTTAGCCTACGAGCAGTACTTC.

This clonotype was seen many times. This chain uses TRBV7-8 with TRBJ2-5; no clear D. V was clipped by 1 base and J by 6 bases, with 15 bases between them. This CDR3 is built from 15 residues. Germline CDR1 reads SGHVS; CDR2 reads FQNEAQ. The CDR3 here is CASSLVRRDGKTQYF. CDR3 bases: TGTGCCAGCAGCTTAGTTCGGCGAGATGGAAAGACCCAGTACTTC.